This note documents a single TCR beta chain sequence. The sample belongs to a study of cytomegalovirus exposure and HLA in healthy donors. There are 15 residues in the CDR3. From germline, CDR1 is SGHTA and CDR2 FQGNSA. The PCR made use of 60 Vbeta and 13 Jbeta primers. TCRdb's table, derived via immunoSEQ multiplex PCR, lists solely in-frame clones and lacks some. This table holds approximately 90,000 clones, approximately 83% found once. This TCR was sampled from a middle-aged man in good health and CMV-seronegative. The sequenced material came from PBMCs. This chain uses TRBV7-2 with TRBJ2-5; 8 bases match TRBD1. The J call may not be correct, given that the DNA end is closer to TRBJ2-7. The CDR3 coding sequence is TGTGCCAGCAGCCCCAGCGCGGACAGGGTGGTCGAGCAGTACTTC. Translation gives CASSPSADRVVEQYF.